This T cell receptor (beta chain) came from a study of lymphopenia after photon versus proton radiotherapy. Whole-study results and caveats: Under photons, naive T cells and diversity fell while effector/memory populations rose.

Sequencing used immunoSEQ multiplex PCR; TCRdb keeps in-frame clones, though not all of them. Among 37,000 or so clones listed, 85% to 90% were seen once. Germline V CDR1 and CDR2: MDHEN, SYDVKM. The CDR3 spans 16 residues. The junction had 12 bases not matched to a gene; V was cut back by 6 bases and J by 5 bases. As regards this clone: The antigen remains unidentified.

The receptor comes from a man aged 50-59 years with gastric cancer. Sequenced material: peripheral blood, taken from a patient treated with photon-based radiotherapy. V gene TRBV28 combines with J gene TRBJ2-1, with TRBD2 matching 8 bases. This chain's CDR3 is CASRPQPGLGDNEQFF. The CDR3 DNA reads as TGTGCCAGCAGGCCACAGCCGGGACTAGGGGACAATGAGCAGTTCTTC.